These 28 T cell receptor beta chains were all obtained from the same sample, sequenced in a study of T cell repertoires in cytomegalovirus infection. No antigen is known for these receptors. TCRdb reprocessed the reads with MiXCR, giving one entry per CDR3 protein. The sample lists hundreds of thousands of distinct CDR3 sequences; roughly 43% were seen once. This sample comprised cultured PBMCs, obtained from culture after CMV antigen stimulation. All receptors derive from a human donor in good health (CMV status not recorded). Some clones in this sample may be carry-over from other donors' samples.

The V and J genes are TRBV7-9 and TRBJ2-6, with D perhaps matching TRBD1 (6 bases). This CDR3 spans 19 amino acids. V shed 7 bases and J shed 0 bases, with 22 bases lying between them. Looked up from germline, CDR1 is SEHNR and CDR2 is FQNEAQ (reference sequence). The CDR3 loop reads CASTTTLRDTGSGANVLTF. The CDR3, as DNA: TGTGCCAGCACCACAACCTTACGGGACACAGGCTCTGGGGCCAACGTCCTGACTTTC. Based on the CDR3 plus reference TRBV7-9 and TRBJ2-6, the full variable domain is DTGVSQNPRHKITKRGQNVTFRCDPISEHNRLYWYRQTLGQGPEFLTYFQNEAQLEKSRLLSDRFSAERPKGSFSTLEIQRTEQGDSAMYLCASTTTLRDTGSGANVLTFGAGSRLTVL.

This chain uses TRBV2 with TRBJ2-1, with TRBD2 matching 10 bases. CDR3 length equals 17 residues. Germline CDR1 reads SNHLY; CDR2 reads FYNNEI. Germline trimming cut 5 bases from V and 5 bases from J; bases unmatched to any gene: 12. This CDR3 reads CASSQREGSDLNNEQFF. CDR3 coding DNA: TGTGCCAGCAGTCAGCGGGAGGGCTCAGATCTAAACAATGAGCAGTTCTTC.

The V and J genes are TRBV2 and TRBJ2-1; 7 bases line up with TRBD2. V shed 6 bases and J 2 bases; nucleotides not matched to a gene: 10. The length of the CDR3 is 16 residues. Per germline, CDR1 SNHLY and CDR2 FYNNEI. The CDR3 spells CASSSSGNVPYNEQFF. The CDR3 DNA is TGTGCCAGCAGCTCCAGCGGGAATGTCCCCTACAATGAGCAGTTCTTC.

This chain joins TRBV5-8 and TRBJ1-6; D ambiguous. V was pared by 7 bases and J by 4 bases, with 9 bases between. The CDR3 is 13 amino acids. Germline assignment: CDR1 SGHTS and CDR2 YDEGEE. The CDR3 region has the DNA TGTGCCAGCCGTGGGTTATATAATTCACCCCTCCACTTT. This codes for CASRGLYNSPLHF.

Turning to this clonotype: As the CDR3 is not closed by the conserved phenylalanine or tryptophan, this likely results from a read error. The rearrangement uses TRBV11-2 and TRBJ2-5; D possibly corresponds to TRBD2 (5 bases). Trimming took off 5 bases at V and 1 base at J, with 11 bases between the two ends. This CDR3 has 14 residues. Germline CDR1 is SGHAT and CDR2 is FQNNGV. CDR3 residues: CASSRGSSQETQYS. CDR3 in DNA: TGTGCCAGCAGCAGAGGGAGTTCCCAAGAGACCCAGTACTCC.

The count of this clonotype is one. The chain uses TRBV7-2 and TRBJ2-7; no reliable D call. Per germline, CDR1 SGHTA and CDR2 FQGNSA. Trimming cost V 0 bases and J 2 bases, with 8 bases left between them. The CDR3 has 14 amino acids. The CDR3 DNA follows: TGTGCCAGCAGCTTAGCGGGGTTGGCCTACGAGCAGTACTTC. This encodes CASSLAGLAYEQYF.

This clonotype was observed a handful of times. This chain uses TRBV7-2 with TRBJ1-4; 7 bases map to TRBD1. Germline V CDR1 and CDR2: SGHTA, FQGNSA. The CDR3 runs to 14 residues. Germline trimming cut 4 bases from V and 10 bases from J; bases unmatched to any gene: 9. The CDR3 DNA reads as TGTGCCAGCAGCTCGACAGGGCGGCACGGAAAACTGTTTTTT. Encoded protein: CASSSTGRHGKLFF.

V is TRBV7-2 and J is TRBJ2-3; D ambiguous. Germline CDR1 is SGHTA and CDR2 is FQGNSA. Trimming took off 5 bases at V and 4 bases at J, with 10 bases between the two ends. This CDR3 has 13 amino acids. CDR3 amino acids: CASSLGSPDTQYF. The CDR3 bases are TGTGCCAGCAGCCTCGGAAGTCCAGATACGCAGTATTTT.

The chain carries TRBV7-2 and TRBJ2-1, with D maybe TRBD2 (6 bases). V was cut by 5 bases and J by 12 bases, with 20 bases left in between. CDR1 SGHTA and CDR2 FQGNSA come from the germline V gene. The CDR3 loop spans 14 amino acids. The CDR3 region is CASSGAGKGRAQFF. DNA for the CDR3: TGTGCCAGCAGCGGGGCGGGAAAAGGAAGGGCGCAGTTCTTC.

CDR3 region: CASSQAPGQGYGYTF. CDR3 nucleotides: TGCGCCAGCAGCCAAGCTCCGGGACAGGGATATGGCTACACCTTC. The genes are TRBV4-1 and TRBJ1-2, with 9 bases lining up with TRBD1. The CDR3 is made up of 15 amino acids. Trimming cost V 1 base and J 5 bases; bases outside gene matches: 5. The germline CDR1 and CDR2 sequences are MGHRA and YSYEKL.

This rearrangement joins TRBV6-1 to TRBJ2-2; D is possibly TRBD2 (5 bases). The V gene lost 6 bases and the J gene lost 5 bases, with 7 bases spanning the gap. The CDR3 has 12 amino acids. Germline CDR1 reads MNHNS; CDR2 reads SASEGT. The CDR3 DNA is TGTGCCAGCAGGGACTTTACCGGGGAGCTGTTTTTT. It specifies CASRDFTGELFF.

V usage is TRBV5-4 and J usage is TRBJ2-1; 9 nucleotides match TRBD2. The length of the CDR3 is 16 residues. Germline values: CDR1 SGHNT, CDR2 YYREEE (reference sequence). With V trimmed by 1 base and J by 5 bases, 7 bases remained unmatched. The CDR3 region has the DNA TGTGCCAGCAGCTTGACCCTAGCGGGGCCAAACAATGAGCAGTTCTTC. Amino acid sequence: CASSLTLAGPNNEQFF.

The rearrangement joins TRBV28 to TRBJ2-3, with D perhaps matching TRBD1 (5 bases). The germline V gene encodes CDR1 MDHEN and CDR2 SYDVKM. Trimming stripped 10 bases from V and 0 bases from J, with 11 bases between. The CDR3 runs 13 residues. CDR3 protein: CAILGRSTDTQYF. The CDR3 nucleotides are TGTGCCATCCTGGGGCGCAGCACAGATACGCAGTATTTT.

This clonotype has just a few counts. V is TRBV7-9 and J is TRBJ2-1, with 7 bases aligning to TRBD2. V lost 2 bases, J lost 15 bases, and 10 bases stayed unmatched. The germline CDR1 and CDR2 sequences are SEHNR and FQNEAQ (reference sequence). The CDR3 is made up of 13 amino acids. The CDR3 is CASSLTGARERFF. For the CDR3, the DNA is TGTGCCAGCAGCTTAACCGGGGCGCGGGAGAGGTTCTTC.

The rearrangement links TRBV10-1 to TRBJ2-2; 15 bases agree with TRBD2. The CDR3 length is 17 residues. Per germline, CDR1 WNHNN and CDR2 SYGVQD (reference sequence). Trimming took 6 bases from V and 5 from J; bases not matched to a gene: 7. The CDR3 protein is CASSPGTSGRSTGELFF. The CDR3 nucleotides read TGCGCCAGCAGCCCCGGGACTAGCGGGAGGAGTACCGGGGAGCTGTTTTTT.

The genes are TRBV6-6 and TRBJ2-1, with TRBD1 matching over 8 bases. The J segment lost 4 bases and the V segment lost 5 bases, leaving 7 bases of the junction unmatched. Germline CDR1 MNHNY, CDR2 SVGAGI (reference sequence). The CDR3 runs to 15 residues. The CDR3 sequence is CASSTGTGIYNEQFF. The CDR3 bases are TGTGCCAGCAGTACCGGGACAGGAATTTACAATGAGCAGTTCTTC.

The chain employs TRBV7-6 and TRBJ2-1; tentative D call: TRBD2 (6 bases). This CDR3 has 16 residues. Germline-derived CDR1 and CDR2 are SGHVS and FNYEAQ. V gave up 5 bases and J gave up 9 bases, with 23 bases separating them. CDR3 sequence: CASSPPSARRDGEQFF. CDR3 DNA: TGTGCCAGCAGCCCGCCCTCGGCCCGGCGGGACGGTGAGCAGTTCTTC. Full variable domain (rest looked up from reference TRBV7-6 and TRBJ2-1): GAGVSQSPRYKVTKRGQDVALRCDPISGHVSLYWYRQALGQGPEFLTYFNYEAQQDKSGLPNDRFSAERPEGSISTLTIQRTEQRDSAMYRCASSPPSARRDGEQFFGPGTRLTVL.

This clonotype was observed a few times. The rearrangement joins TRBV7-8 to TRBJ2-5, with 8 bases aligning to TRBD1. V dropped 5 bases and J dropped 5; count of bases not matched to a gene: 13. The germline V gene encodes CDR1 SGHVS and CDR2 FQNEAQ. CDR3 length: 16 amino acids. The chain's CDR3 is CASSPRLQGEMETQYF. The CDR3 coding sequence is TGTGCCAGCAGCCCGCGCTTACAGGGGGAGATGGAGACCCAGTACTTC.

This chain uses TRBV7-8 with TRBJ1-2; tentative D call: TRBD1 (5 bases). The CDR3 is made up of 14 amino acids. Per germline, CDR1 SGHVS and CDR2 FQNEAQ. Trimming took 1 base from V and 6 from J, leaving 12 bases between them. This CDR3 is CASSLEGGTHGYTF. As DNA, the CDR3 is TGTGCCAGCAGCTTAGAGGGAGGGACCCATGGCTACACCTTC.

This clonotype was counted between two and nine times. V usage is TRBV7-6 and J usage is TRBJ2-2, with TRBD2 matching 11 bases. CDR3 length: 18 amino acids. Trimming at V came to 1 base and at J to 2 bases, leaving 6 bases not matched to a gene. Germline V gene data show CDR1 as SGHVS and CDR2 as FNYEAQ. The CDR3: CASSLDALAGGNTGELFF. The CDR3 DNA follows: TGTGCCAGCAGCTTAGATGCTCTAGCGGGGGGAAACACCGGGGAGCTGTTTTTT.

This clonotype has just one count. The chain is built from TRBV7-2 and TRBJ1-3; D ambiguous. The CDR3 is 12 residues long. V was shortened by 5 bases and J by 8 bases, with 10 bases between the two germline ends. CDR1 and CDR2 from the germline V gene are SGHTA and FQGNSA. CDR3 protein: CASSPGLDTIYF. CDR3 in DNA: TGTGCCAGCAGCCCCGGGCTGGACACCATATATTTT.

This chain joins TRBV4-3 and TRBJ2-1; no definite D call. V was pared by 1 base and J by 6 bases, with 13 bases between. The CDR3 runs 15 residues. CDR1 is LGHNA and CDR2 is YSLEER in the germline V gene. This CDR3 is CASSQVTGTPNEQFF. CDR3 nucleotide sequence: TGCGCCAGCAGCCAAGTCACTGGAACACCCAATGAGCAGTTCTTC.

The genes are TRBV6-1 and TRBJ2-5, with D unclear. CDR3 length equals 15 residues. V lost 2 bases to trimming and J lost 1 base, with 11 bases between them. Germline loops: CDR1 MNHNS, CDR2 SASEGT. The CDR3: CASSETPAIQETQYF. CDR3 coding DNA: TGTGCCAGCAGTGAAACCCCGGCAATCCAAGAGACCCAGTACTTC.

In this sample, this clonotype turned up once. CDR3 nucleotide sequence: TGTGCCAGCTCAGCGACTAGCGGGAGTGAGACCCAGTACTTC. Translated, it gives CASSATSGSETQYF. The chain joins TRBV18 to TRBJ2-5; TRBD2 matches at 12 bases. The CDR3 extends over 14 amino acids. J was trimmed by 5 bases and V by 5 bases; bases with no gene match: 3. Per germline, CDR1 KGHSH and CDR2 LQKENI.

This clonotype appeared once. This sequence joins TRBV12-3 or TRBV12-4 and TRBJ2-7; no definite D call. CDR3 length: 14 residues. V shed 4 bases and J shed 3 bases, with 13 bases lying between them. CDR3 amino acids: CASSYGVGGYEQYF. The CDR3 DNA sequence: TGTGCCAGCAGTTATGGGGTGGGTGGCTACGAGCAGTACTTC.

At least ten counts were recorded for this clonotype. The CDR3 region is CASSLVGADTQYF. The CDR3 nucleotides read TGTGCCAGCAGCTTAGTGGGGGCAGATACGCAGTATTTT. V and J are TRBV7-2 and TRBJ2-3; D possibly uses TRBD1 or TRBD2 (5 bases each). Germline-derived CDR1 and CDR2 are SGHTA and FQGNSA. V lost 1 base and J 4 bases, leaving 6 bases between the germline ends. The CDR3 extends over 13 amino acids.

The chain joins TRBV4-1 to TRBJ1-2; the D is unclear. The V gene's germline CDR1 is MGHRA and CDR2 YSYEKL. This CDR3 contains 14 residues. Trimming left V 5 bases short and J 4 bases short, with 14 bases between. The CDR3 sequence: CASSVTAIGYGYTF. CDR3 nucleotide sequence: TGCGCCAGCAGCGTTACAGCGATCGGCTATGGCTACACCTTC.

The chain links TRBV4-1 to TRBJ2-3; 10 nucleotides match TRBD2. The V gene end was trimmed by 1 base and the J gene end by 5 bases; junction bases not matched to a gene: 9. Germline V gene lookup returns CDR1 MGHRA and CDR2 YSYEKL. The CDR3 is 17 residues long. CDR3 amino acids: CASSQVERGGLGDTQYF. The CDR3 bases are TGCGCCAGCAGCCAAGTTGAGCGGGGGGGCCTTGGAGATACGCAGTATTTT.